The 13 T cell receptor beta chains below all came from one sample that was sequenced in a study of blood T cells in healthy people across ages. A J-beta primer mix and a sample-barcoded 5' primer were used in a second PCR of roughly 6 to 11 cycles. Each CDR3 protein is one row after TCRdb ran MiXCR on the 5' RACE reads. The data contain 730,000 or so distinct CDR3 sequences, around 41% of them singletons. The sample comprised blood. Receptors originate from a man at least 80 years old in good health.

In this sample, this clonotype turned up a few times. The chain links TRBV20-1 to TRBJ2-3, with D perhaps TRBD1 or TRBD2 (6 bases each). Trimming removed 3 bases from V and 4 bases from J, with 11 bases in between. The CDR3 is 13 amino acids. Germline values: CDR1 DFQATT, CDR2 SNEGSKA (reference sequence). The CDR3 sequence is CSASGGAADTQYF. The CDR3 coding sequence is TGCAGTGCTAGCGGGGGCGCAGCAGATACGCAGTATTTT.

The chain uses TRBV4-3 and TRBJ2-1, with TRBD2 matching over 7 bases. The germline CDR1 and CDR2 sequences are LGHNA and YSLEER. There are 16 residues in the CDR3. The trim removed 1 base at V and 4 bases at J, leaving 7 bases unmatched. The CDR3 loop is CASSQAPSGDYNEQFF. The CDR3, as DNA: TGCGCCAGCAGCCAAGCGCCTAGCGGAGATTACAATGAGCAGTTCTTC.

This clonotype was counted a few times. CDR3 region: CASSSGQGGSPLHF. The CDR3 DNA is TGCGCCAGCAGCAGTGGACAGGGGGGTTCACCCCTCCACTTT. This chain links TRBV5-1 with TRBJ1-6; 10 nucleotides agree with TRBD1. Per the germline V gene, CDR1 is SGHRS and CDR2 is YFSETQ. The V and J ends lost 4 bases and 9 bases, in that order; junction bases with no gene match: 4. This CDR3 comprises 14 residues.

Here the CDR3 reads CASKDKRASGGQETQYF. CDR3 DNA sequence: TGCGCCAGCAAAGACAAGCGGGCTAGCGGGGGGCAAGAGACCCAGTACTTC. The chain employs TRBV4-1 and TRBJ2-5; TRBD2 agrees at 11 bases. Germline-derived CDR1 and CDR2 are MGHRA and YSYEKL. CDR3 length: 17 amino acids. The ends lost 7 bases at V and 2 bases at J; junction bases unmatched: 12.

This chain joins TRBV12-3 or TRBV12-4 and TRBJ1-2, with TRBD1 as a possible D gene (5 bases). The CDR3 contains 13 residues. The ends were cut back, 7 bases at V and 4 bases at J, with 13 bases in the middle. For the CDR3, the DNA is TGTGCCAGCACCTCTCGGGGGTTCTATGGCTACACCTTC. Residues: CASTSRGFYGYTF.

This rearrangement joins TRBV29-1 to TRBJ2-7; 11 positions agree with TRBD1. The CDR3 runs 12 residues. The V gene's germline CDR1 is SQVTM and CDR2 ANQGSEA. V lost 4 bases and J lost 7; bases outside the gene matches: 3. For the CDR3, the DNA is TGCAGCGTTGGGACAGGGGGCGGTGAGCAGTACTTC. Protein product: CSVGTGGGEQYF.

The rearrangement links TRBV21-1 to TRBJ2-1; the table's D call, TRBD2, has no DNA check behind it. TRBV21-1 is marked as a pseudogene. This CDR3 has 13 amino acids. DNA for the CDR3: TGTGCCAGCAGCAAAGGAGGGAGGGGTGAGCAGTTCTTC. It encodes CASSKGGRGEQFF.

J is TRBJ2-5 and V is TRBV5-1; possibly TRBD1 for D (6 bases). The ends were cut back, 4 bases at V and 5 bases at J, with 9 bases in the middle. Germline values: CDR1 SGHRS, CDR2 YFSETQ. The CDR3 contains 12 residues. The CDR3 DNA is TGCGCCAGCAGCGTGGACAGCGAGACCCAGTACTTC. Translating gives CASSVDSETQYF.

The rearrangement links TRBV20-1 to TRBJ2-2, with 8 nucleotides matching TRBD2. Trimming cost V 4 bases and J 3 bases; bases outside gene matches: 7. This CDR3 has 15 amino acids. Germline loops: CDR1 DFQATT, CDR2 SNEGSKA (reference sequence). The CDR3 spells CSATAGGHYTGELFF. As DNA, the CDR3 is TGCAGTGCTACGGCGGGGGGACATTACACCGGGGAGCTGTTTTTT.

V and J are TRBV20-1 and TRBJ2-4, with D unresolved. This CDR3 is built from 13 residues. Per germline, CDR1 DFQATT and CDR2 SNEGSKA (reference sequence). V gave up 6 bases and J gave up 1 base, with 10 bases separating them. The DNA of the CDR3 is TGCAGTGCCGGAGAATGGGCCAAAAACATTCAGTACTTC. Translated: CSAGEWAKNIQYF.

This clonotype was recorded only once. V gene TRBV12-5 combines with J gene TRBJ2-3; TRBD2 agrees at 11 bases. J lost 6 bases, V lost 4 bases, and 6 bases had no gene match. The CDR3 sequence is 15 residues long. CDR1 is LGHNT, CDR2 FRNRAP, per germline. The CDR3 DNA reads TGTGCTAGTGGTTCCCAACTAGCGGGAGTTGATACGCAGTATTTT. Translation: CASGSQLAGVDTQYF.

In this sample, this clonotype turned up many times. The chain is built from TRBV7-8 and TRBJ2-6; D unresolved. Germline V CDR1 and CDR2: SGHVS, FQNEAQ. V lost 0 bases and J 0 bases, leaving 3 bases between the germline ends. The CDR3 covers 15 residues. The CDR3 sequence: CASSLAHSGANVLTF. CDR3 nucleotides: TGTGCCAGCAGCTTAGCCCACTCTGGGGCCAACGTCCTGACTTTC.

This clonotype was counted between two and nine times. This chain links TRBV6-1 with TRBJ2-5; 7 nucleotides agree with TRBD1. The junction had 9 bases not matched to a gene; V was cut back by 11 bases and J by 0 bases. Germline V CDR1 and CDR2: MNHNS, SASEGT. The CDR3 runs to 14 residues. The CDR3 nucleotides are TGTGCCGCCAGGACAGGACAGTACCAAGAGACCCAGTACTTC. This translates into CAARTGQYQETQYF.